The 22 T cell receptor beta chains reported below all come from one sample, sequenced in a study of T cell responses to AZD1222 COVID-19 vaccine (dated by TCRdb to the early 2020s). The library relied on the immunoSEQ multiplex PCR assay. TCRdb carries this immuneACCESS record with in-frame sequences only. Its versions omit some clonotypes, under half of them owing to an unresolved V gene in the studies checked, with the rest unexplained. Present in this sample are 84,000 or so clones, roughly 87% of which were seen just once. About 1.6% of the sample is in the top ten clones. Explained via the paper, the time point label denotes: baseline before first vaccination. The sample here was peripheral blood, taken on day 0 of AZD1222 vaccination. The receptors derive from an adult in good health.

The chain combines TRBV27 with TRBJ2-5; TRBD2 aligns across 9 bases. The CDR3 spans 17 residues. V trimming: 5 bases; J trimming: 0 bases; junction bases outside the gene matches: 10. In germline, CDR1 is MNHEY, CDR2 SMNVEV (reference sequence). The CDR3 nucleotides read TGTGCCAGCAGTCCGGTTCTGCTAGCGGGATACCAAGAGACCCAGTACTTC. As protein: CASSPVLLAGYQETQYF.

V usage is TRBV6-5 and J usage is TRBJ1-2, with TRBD1 matching over 7 bases. With V trimmed by 6 bases and J by 8 bases, 3 bases remained unmatched. Germline V gene sequence: CDR1 MNHEY, CDR2 SVGAGI. This CDR3 region has 11 residues. In nucleotides, the CDR3 is TGTGCCAGCAGCAAAGGGGGCGGCTACACCTTC. The encoded protein is CASSKGGGYTF.

The genes are TRBV6-2 or TRBV6-3 and TRBJ1-5; no definite D call. V shed 4 bases and J shed 6 bases, with 10 bases lying between them. The CDR3 covers 13 residues. Germline lookup yields CDR1 MNHEY and CDR2 SVGEGT. CDR3 bases: TGTGCCAGCAGTTTCCGGGATCCTCAGCCCCAGCATTTT. Translated: CASSFRDPQPQHF.

The rearrangement uses TRBV29-1 and TRBJ1-1, with TRBD1 matching over 9 bases. Germline CDR1 is SQVTM and CDR2 is ANQGSEA. With V trimmed by 5 bases and J by 3 bases, 4 bases remained unmatched. The CDR3 totals 13 residues. The CDR3 DNA is TGCAGCGTTACGGACAGGGGCGACACTGAAGCTTTCTTT. Translated, it gives CSVTDRGDTEAFF.

The chain carries TRBV14 and TRBJ2-2; D is uncertain. This CDR3 has 15 residues. Trimming shortened V by 4 bases and J by 6 bases, and 15 bases separated the two germline ends. Germline V gene data show CDR1 as SGHDN and CDR2 as FVKESK. This CDR3 is CASSLILVSAGELFF. Written as DNA, the CDR3 is TGTGCCAGCAGCCTCATTCTAGTATCGGCCGGGGAGCTGTTTTTT. The variable domain in full, with the rest retrieved from reference TRBV14 and TRBJ2-2, is EAGVTQFPSHSVIEKGQTVTLRCDPISGHDNLYWYRRVMGKEIKFLLHFVKESKQDESGMPNNRFLAERTGGTYSTLKVQPAELEDSGVYFCASSLILVSAGELFFGEGSRLTVL.

This clone was detected only once. The chain recombines TRBV10-1 with TRBJ2-5, with D perhaps TRBD1 (6 bases). Trimming took 3 bases from V and 4 from J, leaving 15 bases between them. The CDR3 loop spans 15 amino acids. The germline V gene encodes CDR1 WNHNN and CDR2 SYGVQD (reference sequence). The CDR3 loop is CASSEQGGSRETQYF. The CDR3 DNA follows: TGCGCCAGCAGTGAACAGGGTGGTTCGCGAGAGACCCAGTACTTC.

The J gene is TRBJ2-5, the V gene TRBV7-9, with D possibly TRBD1 on 6 matching bases. This CDR3 comprises 14 residues. The germline V and J ends were trimmed by 5 bases and 1 base, with 11 bases remaining between them. Per the germline V gene, CDR1 is SEHNR and CDR2 is FQNEAQ (reference sequence). The CDR3 DNA is TGTGCCAGCAGCCCGCTGGACAGCCAAGAGACCCAGTACTTC. Translation: CASSPLDSQETQYF.

The V and J genes are TRBV3-1 (or the pseudogene TRBV3-2) and TRBJ1-5; D not certain. Germline V gives CDR1 LGHDT, CDR2 YNNKEL (reference sequence). Trimming shortened V by 0 bases and J by 6 bases, and 12 bases separated the two germline ends. This CDR3 spans 15 amino acids. CDR3 loop: CASSQDFGIGQPQHF. The CDR3 nucleotides read TGTGCCAGCAGCCAAGATTTTGGTATCGGTCAGCCCCAGCATTTT.

This chain joins TRBV6-5 and TRBJ1-2; 11 bases line up with TRBD1. Per germline, CDR1 MNHEY and CDR2 SVGAGI. Trimming took 0 bases from V and 8 from J; bases not matched to a gene: 5. CDR3 size: 15 residues. The CDR3 DNA reads TGTGCCAGCAGTTACTCGGACAGGGGGCTTGGAGGCTACACCTTC. The encoded protein is CASSYSDRGLGGYTF.

This rearrangement joins TRBV5-6 to TRBJ1-2; tentatively, D is TRBD1 (5 bases). This CDR3 has 12 amino acids. V was clipped by 4 bases and J by 5 bases, with 9 bases between them. CDR1 is SGHDT and CDR2 is YYEEEE in the germline V gene. CDR3 coding DNA: TGTGCCAGCAGCCTCGGGGGATATGGCTACACCTTC. Translated, it gives CASSLGGYGYTF.

The chain recombines TRBV18 with TRBJ1-1; D gene uncertain. The length of the CDR3 is 13 residues. Germline V gene sequence: CDR1 KGHSH, CDR2 LQKENI. Trimming stripped 6 bases from V and 3 bases from J, with 11 bases between. The CDR3 DNA reads as TGTGCCAGCTCGCAGAGTCGGGACACTGAAGCTTTCTTT. Translating it yields CASSQSRDTEAFF.

The J gene is TRBJ2-1, the V gene TRBV5-1, with 7 bases matching TRBD1. Unmatched junction bases numbered 11, after V lost 0 bases and J lost 8 bases. The CDR3 is 16 residues long. CDR1 and CDR2 (germline): SGHRS, YFSETQ. As DNA, the CDR3 is TGCGCCAGCAGCTTGGGTTGGGACAGCAACTCCTATGAGCAGTTCTTC. This encodes CASSLGWDSNSYEQFF.

The V and J genes are TRBV7-3 and TRBJ2-1; 7 bases align to TRBD2. V gave up 0 bases and J gave up 6 bases; unmatched junction bases: 5. In germline, CDR1 is SGHTA, CDR2 FQGTGA. This CDR3 has 15 residues. In nucleotides, the CDR3 is TGTGCCAGCAGCTTAACGGGCGGGAGAGCCAATGAGCAGTTCTTC. Its protein product is CASSLTGGRANEQFF.

The rearrangement uses TRBV11-2 and TRBJ2-4; 8 bases are shared with TRBD2. Trimming removed 6 bases from V and 0 bases from J; junction bases left unmatched: 7. CDR1 is SGHAT and CDR2 is FQNNGV in the germline V gene. The CDR3 totals 16 residues. The DNA for the CDR3 is TGTGCCAGCAGTGATAGCGGGACACTAGCCAAAAACATTCAGTACTTC. Translated, it gives CASSDSGTLAKNIQYF.

The genes are TRBV2 and TRBJ1-4; D perhaps matches TRBD1 (5 bases). This CDR3 has 15 amino acids. The V gene's germline CDR1 is SNHLY and CDR2 FYNNEI. Trimming pared 3 bases from V and 8 bases from J, leaving 16 bases between. The CDR3 DNA follows: TGTGCCAGCAGTGAGGAGGGGCTTCTGGGGGAAAAACTGTTTTTT. Its translation: CASSEEGLLGEKLFF.

The chain has TRBV19 and TRBJ2-5; a weak D match, TRBD1 (5 bases). There are 13 residues in the CDR3. Germline V gene sequence: CDR1 LNHDA, CDR2 SQIVND (reference sequence). Deletions cut 6 bases from V and 2 bases from J, with 10 bases between. The CDR3 bases are TGTGCCAGTAGCCAACAGGTTCAAGAGACCCAGTACTTC. As protein: CASSQQVQETQYF.

V usage is TRBV27 and J usage is TRBJ1-3; no definite D call. Trimming stripped 6 bases from V and 4 bases from J, with 19 bases between. Germline V gene sequence: CDR1 MNHEY, CDR2 SMNVEV (reference sequence). This CDR3 region has 16 residues. The CDR3 region is CASSLNRETHGNTIYF. The CDR3 DNA sequence: TGTGCCAGCAGCTTAAACCGGGAGACCCACGGAAACACCATATATTTT.

CDR3 nucleotides: TGTGCCACCAGTGATTTGGGTGGGAGGGGGAGCTCCTATAATTCACCCCTCCACTTT. Its translation is CATSDLGGRGSSYNSPLHF. This chain uses TRBV24-1 with TRBJ1-6; a possible D gene is TRBD1 (6 bases). Trimming pared 0 bases from V and 0 bases from J, leaving 14 bases between. Germline CDR1 reads KGHDR; CDR2 reads SFDVKD. This CDR3 comprises 19 residues.

In this sample, this clone turned up once. The CDR3 DNA sequence: TGCGCCAGCAGCCCCAGGGGTGAGATTTCACCCCTCCACTTT. Translated, it gives CASSPRGEISPLHF. The chain links TRBV5-1 to TRBJ1-6; possibly TRBD1 for D (6 bases). V lost 4 bases and J lost 9, with 14 bases in between. CDR3 length: 14 amino acids. Per germline, CDR1 SGHRS and CDR2 YFSETQ.

Here the CDR3 reads CASSVSRQTQETQYF. The CDR3 DNA reads TGTGCCAGCAGCGTGTCCCGACAAACCCAAGAGACCCAGTACTTC. V usage is TRBV5-4 and J usage is TRBJ2-5; no firm D call. The V and J ends lost 4 bases and 1 base respectively, with 14 bases between them. The CDR3 extends over 15 amino acids. CDR1 and CDR2 from the germline V gene are SGHNT and YYREEE (reference sequence). Variable domain in full (rest from reference TRBV5-4 and TRBJ2-5): ETGVTQSPTHLIKTRGQQVTLRCSSQSGHNTVSWYQQALGQGPQFIFQYYREEENGRGNFPPRFSGLQFPNYSSELNVNALELDDSALYLCASSVSRQTQETQYFGPGTRLLVL.

The CDR3 sequence: CASRPGTGDGQPQHF. CDR3 bases: TGTGCCAGTAGGCCAGGGACAGGGGACGGTCAGCCCCAGCATTTT. The rearrangement links TRBV19 to TRBJ1-5; TRBD1 aligns across 10 bases. Trimming took 6 bases from V and 6 from J; bases not matched to a gene: 8. Germline values: CDR1 LNHDA, CDR2 SQIVND (reference sequence). The CDR3 runs 15 residues.

This clone came up once. The chain carries TRBV6-5 and TRBJ1-2; D remains ambiguous. Looked up from germline, CDR1 is MNHEY and CDR2 is SVGAGI. Trimming pared 7 bases from V and 0 bases from J, leaving 12 bases between. This CDR3 comprises 14 residues. CDR3 residues: CASKELRANYGYTF. CDR3 nucleotides: TGTGCCAGCAAAGAGTTGAGAGCTAACTATGGCTACACCTTC.